The source of this TCR beta chain is a study of T cell repertoires in cytomegalovirus infection. Study overall: Public TCR beta signature analysis indicated the presence of both CMV infection and matching HLA type. Study-wide points: Dominating the ex vivo response were TCR beta clonotypes that were CMV-specific and HLA-C-restricted. Totalled public TCR beta family frequency picked out people who carried CMV plus the relevant HLA.

V gave up 6 bases and J gave up 5 bases, with 9 bases separating them. CDR1 is SQVTM and CDR2 is ANQGSEA in the germline V gene. The CDR3 is 11 residues long. TCRdb re-called the reads with MiXCR, one entry per CDR3 protein. The sample yields a few hundred thousand distinct CDR3 sequences, 40% seen once. This clonotype was found a few times. The antigen is not known. The material sequenced was cultured PBMCs, taken from culture after CMV antigen stimulation. The gene calls are TRBV29-1 and TRBJ2-3; maybe TRBD2 (5 bases). This TCR was sampled from a human donor in good health (CMV status not recorded). Some clones in this sample may be carry-over from other donors' samples. CDR3 sequence: CSVTGVDTQYF. The CDR3 nucleotides are TGCAGCGTGACCGGGGTAGATACGCAGTATTTT.